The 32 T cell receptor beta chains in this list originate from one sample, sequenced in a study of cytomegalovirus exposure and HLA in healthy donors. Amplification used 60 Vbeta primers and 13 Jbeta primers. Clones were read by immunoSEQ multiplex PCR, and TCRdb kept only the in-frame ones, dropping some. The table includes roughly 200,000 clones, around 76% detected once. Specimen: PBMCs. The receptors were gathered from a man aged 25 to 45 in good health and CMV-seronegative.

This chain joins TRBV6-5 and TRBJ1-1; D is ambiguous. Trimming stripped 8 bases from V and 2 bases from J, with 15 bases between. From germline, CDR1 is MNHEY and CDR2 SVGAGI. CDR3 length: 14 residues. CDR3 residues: CASLRGGLNTEAFF. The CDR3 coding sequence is TGTGCCAGCCTCCGTGGAGGGCTTAACACTGAAGCTTTCTTT.

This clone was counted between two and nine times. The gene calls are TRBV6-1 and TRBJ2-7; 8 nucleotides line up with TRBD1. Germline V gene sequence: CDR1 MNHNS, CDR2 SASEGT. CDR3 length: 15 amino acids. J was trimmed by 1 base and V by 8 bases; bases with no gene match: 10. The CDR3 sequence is CASQRGTGNSYEQYF. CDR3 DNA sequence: TGTGCCAGCCAACGCGGGACAGGCAATTCCTACGAGCAGTACTTC.

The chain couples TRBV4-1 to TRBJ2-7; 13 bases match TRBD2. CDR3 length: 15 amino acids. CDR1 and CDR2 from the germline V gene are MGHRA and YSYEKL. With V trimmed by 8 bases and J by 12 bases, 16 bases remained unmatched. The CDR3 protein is CASGGGTSGALGLYF. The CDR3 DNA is TGCGCCAGCGGAGGAGGGACTAGCGGGGCCTTGGGGTTGTACTTC.

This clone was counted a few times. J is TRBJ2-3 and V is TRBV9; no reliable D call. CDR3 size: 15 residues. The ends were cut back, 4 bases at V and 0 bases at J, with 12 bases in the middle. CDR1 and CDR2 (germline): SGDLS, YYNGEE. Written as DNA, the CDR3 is TGTGCCAGCAGCCTCCGTGGGCCTAGCACAGATACGCAGTATTTT. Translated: CASSLRGPSTDTQYF.

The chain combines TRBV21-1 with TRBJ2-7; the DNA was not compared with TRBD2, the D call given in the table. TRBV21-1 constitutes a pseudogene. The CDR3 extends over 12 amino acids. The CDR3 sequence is CASSRIRGEQYF. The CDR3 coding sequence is TGTGCCAGCAGCAGAATTCGGGGCGAGCAGTACTTC.

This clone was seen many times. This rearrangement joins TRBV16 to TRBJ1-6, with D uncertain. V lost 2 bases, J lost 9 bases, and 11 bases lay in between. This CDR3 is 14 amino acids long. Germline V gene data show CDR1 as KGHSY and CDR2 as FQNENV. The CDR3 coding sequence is TGTGCCAGCAGCCAAGCGATTGGGCGTTCACCCCTCCACTTT. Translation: CASSQAIGRSPLHF.

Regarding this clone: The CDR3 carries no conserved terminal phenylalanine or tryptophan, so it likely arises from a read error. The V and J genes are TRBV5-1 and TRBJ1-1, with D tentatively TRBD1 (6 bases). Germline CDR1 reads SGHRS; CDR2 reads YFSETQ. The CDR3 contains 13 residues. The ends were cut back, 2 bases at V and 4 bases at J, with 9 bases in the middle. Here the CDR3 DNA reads TGCGCCAGCAGCTTTAGGGGGAGCACTGAAGCTTTCCTT. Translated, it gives CASSFRGSTEAFL.

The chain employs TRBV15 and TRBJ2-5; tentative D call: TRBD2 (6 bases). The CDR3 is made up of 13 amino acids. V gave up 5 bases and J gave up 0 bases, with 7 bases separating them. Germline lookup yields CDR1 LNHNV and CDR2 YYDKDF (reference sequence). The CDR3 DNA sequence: TGTGCCACCAGCGCGGGGAACCAAGAGACCCAGTACTTC. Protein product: CATSAGNQETQYF.

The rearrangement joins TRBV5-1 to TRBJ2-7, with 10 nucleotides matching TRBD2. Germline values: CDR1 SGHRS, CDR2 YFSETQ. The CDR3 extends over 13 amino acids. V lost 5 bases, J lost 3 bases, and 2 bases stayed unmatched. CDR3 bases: TGCGCCAGCAGTCCTAGCGGGAGCTACGAGCAGTACTTC. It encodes CASSPSGSYEQYF.

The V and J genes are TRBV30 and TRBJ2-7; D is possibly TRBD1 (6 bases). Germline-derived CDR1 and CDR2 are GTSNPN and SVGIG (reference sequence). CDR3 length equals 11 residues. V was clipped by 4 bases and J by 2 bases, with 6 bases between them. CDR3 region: CAWKGAYEQYF. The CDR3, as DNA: TGTGCCTGGAAGGGGGCCTACGAGCAGTACTTC.

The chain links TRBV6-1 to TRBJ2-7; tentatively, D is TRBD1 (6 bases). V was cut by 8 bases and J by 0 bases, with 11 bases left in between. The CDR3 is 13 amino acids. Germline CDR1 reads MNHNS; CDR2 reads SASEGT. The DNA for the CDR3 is TGTGCCAGCCGGACAGAGAGCTCCTACGAGCAGTACTTC. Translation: CASRTESSYEQYF.

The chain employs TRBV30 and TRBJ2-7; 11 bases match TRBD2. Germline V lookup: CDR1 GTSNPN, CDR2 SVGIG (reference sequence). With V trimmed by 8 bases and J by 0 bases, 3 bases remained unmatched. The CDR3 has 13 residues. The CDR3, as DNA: TGTGCCGGGGGACTAGCGGCCTCCTACGAGCAGTACTTC. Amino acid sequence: CAGGLAASYEQYF.

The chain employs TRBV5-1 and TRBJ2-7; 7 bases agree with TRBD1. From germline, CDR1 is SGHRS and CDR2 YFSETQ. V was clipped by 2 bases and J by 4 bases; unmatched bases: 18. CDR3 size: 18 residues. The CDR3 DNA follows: TGCGCCAGCAGCTTCCGATTGACAGGGCCCAGGACCTTATACGAGCAGTACTTC. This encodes CASSFRLTGPRTLYEQYF.

CDR3 in DNA: TGTGCCAGCACCCCCCTTTTCTCGGGGAGCTATGGCTACACCTTC. This encodes CASTPLFSGSYGYTF. V and J are TRBV28 and TRBJ1-2; D not certain. The CDR3 loop spans 15 amino acids. With 7 bases removed from V and 4 bases from J, the gap between germline ends came to 19 bases. Germline values: CDR1 MDHEN, CDR2 SYDVKM.

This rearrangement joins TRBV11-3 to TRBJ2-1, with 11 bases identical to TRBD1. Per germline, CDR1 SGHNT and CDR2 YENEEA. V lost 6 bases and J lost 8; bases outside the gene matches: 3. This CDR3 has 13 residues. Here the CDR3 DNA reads TGTGCCAGCAGGAGGACAGGGGGCGATGAGCAGTTCTTC. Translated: CASRRTGGDEQFF.

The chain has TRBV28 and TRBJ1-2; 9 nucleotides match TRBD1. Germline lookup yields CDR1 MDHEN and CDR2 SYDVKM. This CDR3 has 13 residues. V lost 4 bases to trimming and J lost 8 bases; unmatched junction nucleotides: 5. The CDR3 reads CASSYRGRWGYTF. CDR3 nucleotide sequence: TGTGCCAGCAGTTACAGGGGGCGCTGGGGCTACACCTTC.

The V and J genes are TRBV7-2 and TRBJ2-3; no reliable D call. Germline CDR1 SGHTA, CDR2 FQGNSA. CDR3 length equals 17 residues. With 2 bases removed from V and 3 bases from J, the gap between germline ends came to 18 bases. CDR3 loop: CASSLFPPGQATDTQYF. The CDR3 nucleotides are TGTGCCAGCAGCTTATTCCCCCCTGGGCAGGCTACAGATACGCAGTATTTT.

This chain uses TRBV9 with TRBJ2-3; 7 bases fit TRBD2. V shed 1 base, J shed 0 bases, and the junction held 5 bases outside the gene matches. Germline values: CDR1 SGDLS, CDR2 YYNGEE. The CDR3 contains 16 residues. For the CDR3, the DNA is TGTGCCAGCAGCGTATGGGCGGGGGATAGCACAGATACGCAGTATTTT. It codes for CASSVWAGDSTDTQYF.

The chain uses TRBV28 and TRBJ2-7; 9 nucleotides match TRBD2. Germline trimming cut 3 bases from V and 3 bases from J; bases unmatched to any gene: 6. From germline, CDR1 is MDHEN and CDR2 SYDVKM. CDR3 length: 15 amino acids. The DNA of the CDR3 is TGTGCCAGCAGTTTCAATAGCGGGGGAAACTACGAGCAGTACTTC. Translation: CASSFNSGGNYEQYF.

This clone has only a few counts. The CDR3 here is CASSWDTIPYEQYF. The CDR3 DNA is TGCGCCAGCAGTTGGGACACCATTCCCTACGAGCAGTACTTC. The chain combines TRBV10-2 with TRBJ2-7; possibly TRBD1 for D (6 bases). Between the trimmed V and J ends, which lost 5 bases and 2 bases, there was a span of 13 bases. This CDR3 contains 14 residues. The germline gives CDR1 WSHSY, CDR2 SAAADI.

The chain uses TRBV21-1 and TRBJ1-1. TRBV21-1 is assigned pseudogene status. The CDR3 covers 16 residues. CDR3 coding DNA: TGTGCCAGCAGCAAACTATTCGGGCTAGGGGACTTTGAAGCTTTCTTT. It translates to CASSKLFGLGDFEAFF.

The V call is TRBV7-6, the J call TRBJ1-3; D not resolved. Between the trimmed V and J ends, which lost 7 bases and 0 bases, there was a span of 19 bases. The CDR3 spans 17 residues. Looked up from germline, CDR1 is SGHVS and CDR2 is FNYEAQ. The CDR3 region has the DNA TGTGCCAGCACCCTTTTTCCAACAGCCGACTCTGGAAACACCATATATTTT. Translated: CASTLFPTADSGNTIYF. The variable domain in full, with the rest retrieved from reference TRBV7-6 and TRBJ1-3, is GAGVSQSPRYKVTKRGQDVALRCDPISGHVSLYWYRQALGQGPEFLTYFNYEAQQDKSGLPNDRFSAERPEGSISTLTIQRTEQRDSAMYRCASTLFPTADSGNTIYFGEGSWLTVV.

This chain's CDR3 is CASNGLGGTEAFF. The DNA of the CDR3 is TGTGCCAGCAATGGCCTGGGGGGCACTGAAGCTTTCTTT. The V call is TRBV2, the J call TRBJ1-1; D is perhaps TRBD1 (5 bases). The V end lost 7 bases, the J end lost 4 bases, and 13 bases lay between the germline ends. Per germline, CDR1 SNHLY and CDR2 FYNNEI. This CDR3 is 13 amino acids long.

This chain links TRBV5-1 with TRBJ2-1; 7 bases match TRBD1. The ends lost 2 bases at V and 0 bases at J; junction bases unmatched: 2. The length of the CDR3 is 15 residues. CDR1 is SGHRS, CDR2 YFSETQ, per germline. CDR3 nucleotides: TGCGCCAGCAGCTTAACAGGGGACTCCTACAATGAGCAGTTCTTC. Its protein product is CASSLTGDSYNEQFF.

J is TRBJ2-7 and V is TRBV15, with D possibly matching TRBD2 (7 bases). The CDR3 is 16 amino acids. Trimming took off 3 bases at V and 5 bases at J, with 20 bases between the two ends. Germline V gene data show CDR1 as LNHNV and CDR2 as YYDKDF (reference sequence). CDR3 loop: CATSSLGGGASDEQYF. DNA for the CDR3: TGTGCCACCAGCAGTTTGGGCGGGGGCGCAAGTGACGAGCAGTACTTC.

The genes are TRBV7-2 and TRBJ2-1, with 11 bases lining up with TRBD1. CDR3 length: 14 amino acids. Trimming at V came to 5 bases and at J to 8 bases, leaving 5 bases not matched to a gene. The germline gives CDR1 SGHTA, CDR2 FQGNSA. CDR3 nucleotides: TGTGCCAGCAGCATGGGACAGGGGGTCCATGAGCAGTTCTTC. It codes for CASSMGQGVHEQFF.

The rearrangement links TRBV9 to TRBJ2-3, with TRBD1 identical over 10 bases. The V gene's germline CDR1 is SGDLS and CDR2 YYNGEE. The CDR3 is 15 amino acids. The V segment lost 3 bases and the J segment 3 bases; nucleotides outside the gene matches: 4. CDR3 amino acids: CASSAEGQGTDTQYF. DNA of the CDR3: TGTGCCAGCAGCGCGGAGGGACAGGGGACAGATACGCAGTATTTT.

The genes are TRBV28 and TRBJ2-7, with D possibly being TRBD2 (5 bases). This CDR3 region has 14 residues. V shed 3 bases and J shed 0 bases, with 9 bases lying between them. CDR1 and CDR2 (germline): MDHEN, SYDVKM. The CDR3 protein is CASSFGVISYEQYF. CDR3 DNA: TGTGCCAGCAGTTTCGGGGTGATCTCCTACGAGCAGTACTTC.

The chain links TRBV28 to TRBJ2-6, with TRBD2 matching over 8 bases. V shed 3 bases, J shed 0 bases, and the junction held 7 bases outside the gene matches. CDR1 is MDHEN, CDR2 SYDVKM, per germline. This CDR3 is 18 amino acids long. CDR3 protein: CASSLGLAGPSGANVLTF. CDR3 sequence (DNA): TGTGCCAGCAGTTTGGGTCTAGCGGGCCCCTCTGGGGCCAACGTCCTGACTTTC.

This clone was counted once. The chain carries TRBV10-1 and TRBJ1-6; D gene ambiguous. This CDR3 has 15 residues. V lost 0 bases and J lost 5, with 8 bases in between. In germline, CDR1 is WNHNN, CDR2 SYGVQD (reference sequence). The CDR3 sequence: CASSESPGNNSPLHF. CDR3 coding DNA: TGCGCCAGCAGTGAGTCGCCGGGTAATAATTCACCCCTCCACTTT.

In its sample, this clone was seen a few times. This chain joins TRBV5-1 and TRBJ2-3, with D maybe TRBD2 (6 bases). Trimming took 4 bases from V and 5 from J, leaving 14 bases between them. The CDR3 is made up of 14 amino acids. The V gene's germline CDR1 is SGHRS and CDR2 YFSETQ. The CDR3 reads CASSLGGMGDTQYF. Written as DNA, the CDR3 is TGCGCCAGCAGCCTGGGCGGGATGGGAGATACGCAGTATTTT.

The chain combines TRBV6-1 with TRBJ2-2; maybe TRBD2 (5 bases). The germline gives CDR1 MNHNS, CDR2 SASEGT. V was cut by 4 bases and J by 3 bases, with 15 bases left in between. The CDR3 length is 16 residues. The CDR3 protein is CASSVRVSRDTGELFF. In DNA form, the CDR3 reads TGTGCCAGCAGTGTGAGGGTATCTCGGGACACCGGGGAGCTGTTTTTT.